This T cell receptor beta chain was sequenced during a study of shared clonotypes between healthy human individuals. Comment on this clone: The antigen is undetermined.

V lost 6 bases to trimming and J lost 7 bases; unmatched junction nucleotides: 8. The CDR3 consists of 15 residues. CDR1 is ENHRY and CDR2 is SYGVKD in the germline V gene. As handled by the study authors: Junction-only sequences produced by ImmunoSEQ had no quality scores, so filtering differed. Sequencing was performed with immunoSEQ multiplex PCR; in TCRdb, only in-frame clones are kept and a portion is missing. V, J and clone size reflect that table, while D and trimming were determined from the DNA. The profile shows around 350,000 clones, more than 60% of them singletons. Study-level points and caveats: Only blood was sampled; tissue repertoires likely differ. Of the naive CD4 clonotypes, roughly 5% were shared across a few donors. Naive subsets generally had larger estimated richness than memory subsets.

The sequenced sample was memory CD4+ T cells sorted from blood. Indicated subset: CD45RA-negative fraction. This sequence was found in a young man in good health. The genes are TRBV10-3 and TRBJ2-2, with 10 bases that match TRBD2. CDR3 sequence: CAIRGASGRIGELFF. The CDR3 region has the DNA TGTGCCATCAGGGGCGCTAGCGGGAGAATCGGGGAGCTGTTTTTT.